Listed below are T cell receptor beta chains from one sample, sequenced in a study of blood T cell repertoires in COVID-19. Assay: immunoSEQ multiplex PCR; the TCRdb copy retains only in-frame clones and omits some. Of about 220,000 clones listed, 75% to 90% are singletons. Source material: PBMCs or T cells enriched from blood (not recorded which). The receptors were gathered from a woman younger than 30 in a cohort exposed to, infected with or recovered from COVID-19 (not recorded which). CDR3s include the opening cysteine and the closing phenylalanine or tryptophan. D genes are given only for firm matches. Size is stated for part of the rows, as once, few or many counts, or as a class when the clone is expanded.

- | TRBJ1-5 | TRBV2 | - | CASSERRITGGNQPQHF | TGTGCCAGCAGTGAGAGAAGAATCACAGGAGGCAATCAGCCCCAGCATTTT
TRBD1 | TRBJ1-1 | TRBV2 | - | CASPTGIGMNTEAFF | TGTGCCAGCCCGACAGGGATTGGGATGAACACTGAAGCTTTCTTT
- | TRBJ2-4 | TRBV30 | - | CAWSRQSVAKNIQYF | TGTGCCTGGAGTAGACAGAGTGTAGCCAAAAACATTCAGTACTTC
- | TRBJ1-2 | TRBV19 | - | CASSIDSTLVYGYTF | TGTGCCAGTAGTATAGATTCGACATTAGTCTATGGCTACACCTTC
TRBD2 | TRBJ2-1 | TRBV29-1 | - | CSVEYSGASSYNEQFF | TGCAGCGTTGAATATAGCGGGGCGAGCTCCTACAATGAGCAGTTCTTC
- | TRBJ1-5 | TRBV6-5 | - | CASSYGIRGQPQHF | TGTGCCAGCAGTTACGGGATTCGGGGGCAGCCCCAGCATTTT
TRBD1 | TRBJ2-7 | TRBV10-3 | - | CAITTGTGVSYEQYF | TGTGCCATCACTACTGGGACAGGGGTTTCCTACGAGCAGTACTTC
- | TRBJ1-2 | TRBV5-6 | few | CASSPSHRAYGYTF | TGTGCCAGCAGCCCGTCCCACAGGGCCTATGGCTACACCTTC
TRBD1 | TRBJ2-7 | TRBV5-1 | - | CASSLEQGYEQYF | TGCGCCAGCAGCTTGGAACAGGGGTACGAGCAGTACTTC
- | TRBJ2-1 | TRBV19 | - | CASSFRPDYSVSEQFF | TGTGCCAGTAGTTTCCGACCGGACTATAGTGTGAGTGAGCAGTTCTTC
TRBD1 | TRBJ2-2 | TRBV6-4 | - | CASSGDSSNTGELFF | TGTGCCAGCAGTGGGGACAGCAGTAACACCGGGGAGCTGTTTTTT
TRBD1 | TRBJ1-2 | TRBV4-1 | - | CASSPGQGKGGYTF | TGCGCCAGCAGCCCGGGACAGGGGAAGGGTGGCTACACCTTC